The source of this TCR beta chain is a study of shared clonotypes between healthy human individuals. Assay execution proceeded at the deep level. Method: immunoSEQ multiplex PCR; TCRdb's copy keeps in-frame clones and lacks some. The sample includes 1 million to 1.3 million clones, 70% to 80% of them seen just once. In its sample, this clone was seen a few times. The CDR3 is made up of 12 amino acids. V was clipped by 6 bases and J by 5 bases, with 7 bases between them. CDR1 LNHDA and CDR2 SQIVND come from the germline V gene (reference sequence). The chain uses TRBV19 and TRBJ1-4; D is unresolved. This TCR was sampled from a man between 18 and 35 years old in good health. Some clones in this sample may be carry-over from other donors' samples. Sample: memory CD4+ T cells from PBMCs. Subset here: CD45RA-negative fraction. The CDR3 bases are TGTGCCAGTAGGAGCGGGAATGAAAAACTGTTTTTT. It encodes CASRSGNEKLFF.